What follows describes a single TCR beta chain. Its specificity is not known. These data originate in a study of shared clonotypes between healthy human individuals. Whole-study findings and limits: Only blood was sampled, and tissue TCR repertoires likely differ from blood ones. Represented diversity (both genetic and exposure-history) was limited by the small number of donors.

CD4+ cells underwent separation, giving CD45RA+ naive and CD45RA-negative memory subsets. CDR1 is SGHVS, CDR2 FQNEAQ, per germline. Trimming left V 5 bases short and J 1 base short, with 8 bases between. The CDR3 length is 13 residues. Original data processing: Without quality scores, immunoSEQ junctional reads could not be filtered like full-length reads. Only in-frame clones appear in the TCRdb table, and some are missing; sequencing was by immunoSEQ multiplex PCR. V and J calls plus clone size are reproduced from that table; the DNA served to infer D and trimming. The table includes about 1.1 million clones, approximately 75% detected once.

This chain connects TRBV7-8 to TRBJ1-1, with no clear D. The receptor was isolated from a man younger than 35 in good health. Some clones in this sample may be carry-over from other donors' samples. The material sequenced was memory CD4+ T cells from PBMCs. Regarding subset: CD45RA-negative fraction. In DNA form, the CDR3 reads TGTGCCAGCAGCCGACTCAGGAACACTGAAGCTTTCTTT. This encodes CASSRLRNTEAFF.